Only a few counts were recorded for the clone carrying this T cell receptor beta chain. Its target is not known. Trimming removed 1 base from V and 6 bases from J; junction bases left unmatched: 6. Germline V gene lookup returns CDR1 LGHNA and CDR2 YNFKEQ. CDR3 size: 15 residues. These data come from a study of T cell repertoires in cytomegalovirus infection. Looking at the study overall: Researchers turned to recently identified HLA-C-restricted CMV epitopes as well as well-studied HLA-B-restricted ones. Indications came from public TCR beta signatures; they pointed to CMV infection and to a matching HLA type. Study outcomes and limitations: CMV-specific TCR beta clonotypes restricted by HLA-C dominated the ex vivo response. Summed public TCR beta family frequency identified CMV carriers bearing the relevant HLA.

TCRdb called the reads again in MiXCR, with one record for every CDR3 protein. The table records approximately 110,000 distinct CDR3 sequences, approximately 45% of them present only once. The TCR sequence derives from a human donor in good health (CMV status not recorded). Some clones in this sample may be carry-over from other donors' samples. J is TRBJ1-5 and V is TRBV4-2; 7 nucleotides match TRBD1. The material was CD8+ T cells from cultured PBMCs, obtained from culture after CMV antigen stimulation. The CDR3 loop reads CASSQATGLGQPQHF. For the CDR3, the DNA is TGTGCCAGCAGCCAAGCGACAGGGTTAGGTCAGCCCCAGCATTTT.